The clone carrying this T cell receptor beta chain was observed at least ten times. Libraries for TCRalpha and TCRbeta carried sample barcodes and unique molecular identifiers via 5'RACE. TCRdb re-derived calls from the 5' RACE reads in MiXCR, one entry per CDR3 protein. The sample consists of around 440,000 distinct CDR3 sequences, 15% to 20% of them appearing once. This entry belongs to a study of T-cell memory formation after mild COVID-19. The CDR3 covers 15 residues. Germline CDR1 and CDR2: SGHTA and FQGTGA. Trimming at V came to 1 base and at J to 2 bases, leaving 5 bases not matched to a gene. The chain joins TRBV7-3 to TRBJ2-7; TRBD2 aligns across 7 bases. The sequencing sample was made of PBMCs or a T cell subset sorted from them (not recorded which). The receptor was isolated from an adult woman who had mild COVID-19 (a few samples of this study predate the infection). Cell type and time point are not known. The CDR3 DNA reads TGTGCCAGCAGCTTAAGGGCTAGCGGTGCCTACGAGCAGTACTTC. This codes for CASSLRASGAYEQYF.